Here is one TCR beta chain with its context. Its antigen is unknown. The V end was cut by 6 bases, the J end by 2 bases, with 14 bases between. Germline V gives CDR1 SGHAT, CDR2 FQNNGV. The CDR3 is 15 residues long. This record comes from a study of cytomegalovirus exposure and HLA in healthy donors. The study's findings and limits: It was taken for granted in presence/absence analyses that sequencing depth across donors was roughly uniform.

Primers: 60 Vbeta forward and 13 Jbeta reverse. Sequenced by immunoSEQ multiplex PCR; TCRdb stores in-frame clones only, minus some. This sample has approximately 130,000 clones, with 64% found just once. Sequencing used PBMCs. This chain connects TRBV11-2 to TRBJ2-1; no definite D call. This sequence was found in a woman between 40 and 50 years old in good health and CMV-seronegative. The CDR3 coding sequence is TGTGCCAGCAGGGAAGCGCCCAGCCCCTACAATGAGCAGTTCTTC. It yields the protein CASREAPSPYNEQFF.